These 18 T cell receptor beta chains were all obtained from the same sample, sequenced in a study of blood T cell repertoires in COVID-19. The table came from immunoSEQ multiplex PCR; TCRdb's copy has only in-frame clones and leaves some out. The data contain 170,000 or so clones, around nine tenths of them singletons. Sequencing was carried out using peripheral blood. The receptors here all came from a woman under 30 who had recovered from COVID-19.

The gene calls are TRBV4-1 and TRBJ1-6; D gene uncertain. The germline V gene has CDR1 MGHRA and CDR2 YSYEKL. The CDR3 length is 14 residues. V was trimmed by 0 bases and J by 7 bases, leaving 7 bases between them. The CDR3 here is CASSQDGFNSPLHF. CDR3 nucleotides: TGCGCCAGCAGCCAAGACGGGTTCAATTCACCCCTCCACTTT.

The genes are TRBV6-5 and TRBJ1-1; 9 nucleotides agree with TRBD1. V shed 4 bases, J shed 11 bases, and the junction held 5 bases outside the gene matches. This CDR3 region has 12 residues. Germline lookup yields CDR1 MNHEY and CDR2 SVGAGI. The CDR3 DNA is TGTGCCAGCAGTTGGGGACAGGGAAGTGCTTTCTTT. Translation gives CASSWGQGSAFF.

The J gene is TRBJ1-5, the V gene TRBV3-1 (or the pseudogene TRBV3-2); D is unresolved. With 2 bases removed from V and 7 bases from J, the gap between germline ends came to 12 bases. The CDR3 runs to 14 residues. CDR1 is LGHDT, CDR2 YNNKEL, per germline (reference sequence). DNA of the CDR3: TGTGCCAGCAGCCAAAGGAGTGCGGGGCAGCCCCAGCATTTT. It specifies CASSQRSAGQPQHF.

This clone was seen at least ten times. The chain links TRBV29-1 to TRBJ2-7, with D perhaps TRBD2 (6 bases). Germline V gene lookup returns CDR1 SQVTM and CDR2 ANQGSEA. This CDR3 contains 14 residues. Between the trimmed V and J ends, which lost 2 bases and 2 bases, there was a span of 13 bases. The CDR3 DNA reads TGCAGCGTTGAACTTGCTAGCGCGACCTACGAGCAGTACTTC. Translation: CSVELASATYEQYF.

In nucleotides, the CDR3 is TGTGCCAGCAGTGGAGCCGGGACTAGCTCCGCAGATACGCAGTATTTT. Its translation: CASSGAGTSSADTQYF. The chain joins TRBV6-4 to TRBJ2-3, with 9 bases aligning to TRBD2. CDR3 size: 16 residues. Germline V gene lookup returns CDR1 MRHNA and CDR2 SNTAGT. J lost 4 bases, V lost 4 bases, and 9 bases had no gene match.

A single count supports this clone. The CDR3 here is CASSYGPGTGGTDTQYF. As DNA, the CDR3 is TGTGCCAGCAGTTACGGGCCTGGGACGGGAGGGACAGATACGCAGTATTTT. The chain couples TRBV6-2 or TRBV6-3 to TRBJ2-3, with TRBD2 identical over 8 bases. Germline V lookup: CDR1 MNHEY, CDR2 SVGEGT. V gave up 2 bases and J gave up 3 bases; unmatched junction bases: 10. The CDR3 covers 17 residues.

V usage is TRBV14 and J usage is TRBJ2-1, with D perhaps matching TRBD2 (5 bases). This CDR3 is 15 amino acids long. Germline loops: CDR1 SGHDN, CDR2 FVKESK. The V and J ends lost 3 bases and 4 bases respectively, with 13 bases between them. The CDR3 is CASSHRWRFYNEQFF. CDR3 nucleotides: TGTGCCAGCAGCCACCGATGGAGGTTTTACAATGAGCAGTTCTTC.

The chain combines TRBV30 with TRBJ2-1, with D perhaps TRBD1 (6 bases). Trimming shortened V by 2 bases and J by 7 bases, and 9 bases separated the two germline ends. Germline lookup yields CDR1 GTSNPN and CDR2 SVGIG (reference sequence). This CDR3 is 12 amino acids long. The CDR3 bases are TGTGCCTGGAGTCAACAGGGAAATGAGCAGTTCTTC. It encodes CAWSQQGNEQFF.

The CDR3 sequence: CASSDRASWAYEQYV. The CDR3 DNA reads as TGTGCCAGCAGCGACCGGGCTAGCTGGGCCTACGAGCAGTACGTC. The chain combines TRBV6-2 or TRBV6-3 with TRBJ2-7; TRBD2 might be the D (5 bases). Germline lookup yields CDR1 MNHEY and CDR2 SVGEGT. CDR3 length: 15 amino acids. V shed 6 bases and J shed 2 bases, with 17 bases lying between them.

The J gene is TRBJ2-1, the V gene TRBV4-1, with 11 bases that match TRBD2. Germline assignment: CDR1 MGHRA and CDR2 YSYEKL. Germline trimming cut 1 base from V and 9 bases from J; bases unmatched to any gene: 11. The CDR3 has 17 residues. The CDR3 here is CASSQAISSGRMVEQFF. CDR3 in DNA: TGCGCCAGCAGCCAAGCCATTTCTAGCGGGAGGATGGTTGAGCAGTTCTTC.

V usage is TRBV5-1 and J usage is TRBJ2-7, with D possibly matching TRBD2 (6 bases). The CDR3 is 13 amino acids. With 5 bases removed from V and 6 bases from J, the gap between germline ends came to 15 bases. Germline V gene data show CDR1 as SGHRS and CDR2 as YFSETQ. CDR3 amino acids: CASSSGGGLEQYV. The CDR3 DNA reads as TGCGCCAGCAGTTCTGGAGGAGGGCTCGAGCAGTACGTC.

This chain links TRBV5-4 with TRBJ1-3; no firm D call. V lost 3 bases to trimming and J lost 0 bases, with 7 bases between them. Germline V gene data show CDR1 as SGHNT and CDR2 as YYREEE (reference sequence). CDR3 size: 14 residues. The CDR3 bases are TGTGCCAGCAGCTGGGCCGACTCTGGAAACACCATATATTTT. Its translation: CASSWADSGNTIYF.

The chain is built from TRBV7-8 and TRBJ2-5, with D possibly being TRBD2 (6 bases). The length of the CDR3 is 13 residues. Germline V lookup: CDR1 SGHVS, CDR2 FQNEAQ. Trimming left V 5 bases short and J 1 base short, with 8 bases between. The DNA for the CDR3 is TGTGCCAGCAGCCGGGGACTCCAAGAGACCCAGTACTTC. Its translation is CASSRGLQETQYF.

The chain combines TRBV20-1 with TRBJ1-6, with 9 bases that match TRBD1. With 3 bases clipped from V and 9 bases from J, the junction kept 12 bases outside the gene matches. Germline loops: CDR1 DFQATT, CDR2 SNEGSKA (reference sequence). The CDR3 runs to 16 residues. CDR3 coding DNA: TGCAGTGCTAGTCTTACCGGGACAGGGTCATTTTCACCCCTCCACTTT. Translation gives CSASLTGTGSFSPLHF.

The V gene is TRBV6-6, the J gene TRBJ1-2; the match to TRBD1 covers 10 bases. Germline V gene lookup returns CDR1 MNHNY and CDR2 SVGAGI (reference sequence). V lost 5 bases, J lost 5 bases, and 14 bases stayed unmatched. This CDR3 region has 17 residues. The DNA for the CDR3 is TGTGCCAGCAGTCCAGACAGGGGGCGCGGGCTTGGATATGGCTACACCTTC. It is translated as CASSPDRGRGLGYGYTF.

As DNA, the CDR3 is TGTGCCAGCAGCCCAGAGGTCCAGGGTTATGGCTACACCTTC. Translated, it gives CASSPEVQGYGYTF. The gene calls are TRBV9 and TRBJ1-2, with a weak D call TRBD1 (5 bases). Trimming left V 4 bases short and J 5 bases short, with 15 bases between. The CDR3 totals 14 residues. In germline, CDR1 is SGDLS, CDR2 YYNGEE.

The chain combines TRBV25-1 with TRBJ2-1; perhaps TRBD1 as D (7 bases). The germline CDR1 and CDR2 sequences are MGHDK and SYGVNS. V was cut by 6 bases and J by 6 bases, with 18 bases left in between. This CDR3 has 15 amino acids. In nucleotides, the CDR3 is TGTGCCAGCAGCTCGCGGGACAGCCAATTCAATGAGCAGTTCTTC. The encoded protein is CASSSRDSQFNEQFF.

The genes are TRBV18 and TRBJ2-7; 9 bases map to TRBD2. Germline assignment: CDR1 KGHSH and CDR2 LQKENI. J lost 2 bases, V lost 6 bases, and 5 bases had no gene match. The CDR3 has 14 amino acids. The CDR3 loop reads CASSRGRGTYEQYV. CDR3 sequence (DNA): TGTGCCAGCTCCCGCGGGAGGGGGACCTACGAGCAGTACGTC.